This TCR beta chain appears in the sequencing data of a study of identical twins. The CDR3 length is 13 residues. V lost 0 bases and J lost 5, with 10 bases in between. Germline V lookup: CDR1 DFQATT, CDR2 SNEGSKA (reference sequence). TCRdb recomputed calls from the 5' RACE reads with MiXCR, one row per CDR3 protein. The table includes 250,000 to 300,000 distinct CDR3 sequences, roughly 10% detected once. This same sample was also part of a study on yellow fever vaccine responses in identical twins.

The TCR originated in a young woman in good health. The genes are TRBV20-1 and TRBJ2-5; no clear D. The sequenced sample was CD8+ T cells sorted from blood. The CDR3 nucleotides are TGCAGTGCTAGAGATCAGAAAGAGGAGACCCAGTACTTC. Protein: CSARDQKEETQYF.